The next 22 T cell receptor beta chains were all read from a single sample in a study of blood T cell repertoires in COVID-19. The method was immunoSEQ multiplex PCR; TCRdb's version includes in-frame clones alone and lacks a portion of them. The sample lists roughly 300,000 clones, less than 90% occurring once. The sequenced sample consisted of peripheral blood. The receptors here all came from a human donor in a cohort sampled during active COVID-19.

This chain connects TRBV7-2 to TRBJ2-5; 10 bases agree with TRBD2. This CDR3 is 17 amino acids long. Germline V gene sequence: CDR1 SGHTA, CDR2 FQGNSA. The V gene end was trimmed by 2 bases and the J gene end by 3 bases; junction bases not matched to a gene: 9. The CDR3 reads CASSLLPSGSFKETQYF. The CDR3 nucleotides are TGTGCCAGCAGCTTACTTCCTAGCGGGAGCTTTAAAGAGACCCAGTACTTC.

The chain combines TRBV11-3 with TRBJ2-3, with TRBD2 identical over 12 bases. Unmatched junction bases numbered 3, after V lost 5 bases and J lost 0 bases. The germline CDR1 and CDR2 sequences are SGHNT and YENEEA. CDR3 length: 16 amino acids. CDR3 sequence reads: CASSLGLAGSTDTQYF. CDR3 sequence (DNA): TGTGCCAGCAGCCTCGGACTAGCGGGGAGCACAGATACGCAGTATTTT. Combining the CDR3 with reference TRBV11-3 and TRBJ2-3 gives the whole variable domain EAGVVQSPRYKIIEKKQPVAFWCNPISGHNTLYWYLQNLGQGPELLIRYENEEAVDDSQLPKDRFSAERLKGVDSTLKIQPAELGDSAVYLCASSLGLAGSTDTQYFGPGTRLTVL.

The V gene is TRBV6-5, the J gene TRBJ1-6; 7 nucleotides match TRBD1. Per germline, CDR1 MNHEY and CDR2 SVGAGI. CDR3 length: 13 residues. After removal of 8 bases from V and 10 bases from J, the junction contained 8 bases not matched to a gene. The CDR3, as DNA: TGTGCCAGCTTGGACAGGTTGCTCTCACCCCTCCACTTT. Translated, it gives CASLDRLLSPLHF.

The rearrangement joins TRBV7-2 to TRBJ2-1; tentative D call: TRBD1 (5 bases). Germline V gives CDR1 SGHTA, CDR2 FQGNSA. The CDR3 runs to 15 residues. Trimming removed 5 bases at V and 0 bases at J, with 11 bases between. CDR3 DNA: TGTGCCAGCAGCCTGACAGTCAACTCCTACAATGAGCAGTTCTTC. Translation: CASSLTVNSYNEQFF. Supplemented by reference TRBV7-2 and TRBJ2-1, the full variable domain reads GAGVSQSPSNKVTEKGKDVELRCDPISGHTALYWYRQSLGQGLEFLIYFQGNSAPDKSGLPSDRFSAERTGGSVSTLTIQRTQQEDSAVYLCASSLTVNSYNEQFFGPGTRLTVL.

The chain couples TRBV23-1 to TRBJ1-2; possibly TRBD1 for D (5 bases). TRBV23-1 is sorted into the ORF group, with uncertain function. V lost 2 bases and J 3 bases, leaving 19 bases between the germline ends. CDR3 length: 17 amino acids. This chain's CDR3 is CASSQNPRKVGDYGYTF. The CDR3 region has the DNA TGCGCCAGCAGTCAAAACCCCCGAAAGGTAGGGGACTATGGCTACACCTTC.

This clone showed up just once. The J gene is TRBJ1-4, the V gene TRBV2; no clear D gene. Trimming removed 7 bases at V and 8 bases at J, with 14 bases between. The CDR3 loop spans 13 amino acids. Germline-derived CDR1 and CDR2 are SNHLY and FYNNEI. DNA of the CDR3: TGTGCCAGCACCCGGGAACGGAACGAAAAACTGTTTTTT. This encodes CASTRERNEKLFF.

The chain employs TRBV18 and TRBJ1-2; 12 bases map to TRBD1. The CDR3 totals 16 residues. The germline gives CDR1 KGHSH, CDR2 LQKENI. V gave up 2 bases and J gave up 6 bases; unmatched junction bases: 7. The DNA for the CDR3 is TGTGCCAGCTCACCAAGGGGACAGGGGGCTTGGGATGGCTACACCTTC. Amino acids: CASSPRGQGAWDGYTF.

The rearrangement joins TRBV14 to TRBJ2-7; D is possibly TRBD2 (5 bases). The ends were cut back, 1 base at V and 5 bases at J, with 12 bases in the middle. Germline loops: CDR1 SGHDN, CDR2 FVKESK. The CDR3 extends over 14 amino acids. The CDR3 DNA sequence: TGTGCCAGCAGCCAAGTAAGGAGGTTGGACGAGCAGTACTTC. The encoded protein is CASSQVRRLDEQYF.

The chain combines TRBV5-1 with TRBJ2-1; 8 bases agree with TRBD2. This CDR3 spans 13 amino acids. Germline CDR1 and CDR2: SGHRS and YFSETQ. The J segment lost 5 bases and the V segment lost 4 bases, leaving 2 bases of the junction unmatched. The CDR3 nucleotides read TGCGCCAGCAGCCTACTAGCGGACAATGAGCAGTTCTTC. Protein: CASSLLADNEQFF.

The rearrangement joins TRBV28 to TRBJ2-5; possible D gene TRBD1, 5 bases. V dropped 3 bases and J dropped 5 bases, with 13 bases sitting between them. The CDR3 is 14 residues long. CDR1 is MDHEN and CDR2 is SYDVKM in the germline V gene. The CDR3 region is CASSFAQGSETQYF. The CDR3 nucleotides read TGTGCCAGCAGTTTCGCCCAGGGCTCCGAGACCCAGTACTTC.

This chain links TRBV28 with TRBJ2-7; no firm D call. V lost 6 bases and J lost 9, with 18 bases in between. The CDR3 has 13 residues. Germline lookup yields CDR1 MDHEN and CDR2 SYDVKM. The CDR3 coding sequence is TGTGCCAGCAGCCCCCTCTCGAGCGCTGTGCAGTACTTC. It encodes CASSPLSSAVQYF.

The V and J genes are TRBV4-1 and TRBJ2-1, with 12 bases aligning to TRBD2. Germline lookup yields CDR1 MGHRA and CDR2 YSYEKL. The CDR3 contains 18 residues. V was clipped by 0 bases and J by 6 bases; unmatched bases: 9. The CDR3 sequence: CASSQDSMASGRANEQFF. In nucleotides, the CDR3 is TGCGCCAGCAGCCAAGATTCAATGGCTAGCGGGAGGGCCAATGAGCAGTTCTTC.

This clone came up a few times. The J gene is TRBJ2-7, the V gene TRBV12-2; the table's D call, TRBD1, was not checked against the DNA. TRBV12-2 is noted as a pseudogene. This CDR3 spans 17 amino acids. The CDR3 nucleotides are TGTGCAAGTCGCCCGAGGGACAGGGGGCGATTGGTCTACGAGCAGTACTTC. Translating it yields CASRPRDRGRLVYEQYF.

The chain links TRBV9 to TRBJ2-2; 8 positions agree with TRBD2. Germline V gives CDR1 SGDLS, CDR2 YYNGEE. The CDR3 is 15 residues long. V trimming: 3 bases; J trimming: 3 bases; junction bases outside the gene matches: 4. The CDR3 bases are TGTGCCAGCAGCGCCGGGAGGGGGTACACCGGGGAGCTGTTTTTT. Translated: CASSAGRGYTGELFF.

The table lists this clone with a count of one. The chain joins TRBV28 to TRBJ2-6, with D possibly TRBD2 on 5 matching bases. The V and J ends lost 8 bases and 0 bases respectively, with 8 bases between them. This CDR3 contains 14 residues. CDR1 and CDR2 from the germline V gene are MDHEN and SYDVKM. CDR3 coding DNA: TGTGCCAGCCGAGGGTACTCTGGGGCCAACGTCCTGACTTTC. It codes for CASRGYSGANVLTF.

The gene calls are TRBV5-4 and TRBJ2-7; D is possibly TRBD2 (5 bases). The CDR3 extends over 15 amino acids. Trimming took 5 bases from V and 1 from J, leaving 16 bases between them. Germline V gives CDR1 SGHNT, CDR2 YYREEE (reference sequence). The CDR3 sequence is CASRPGGGLSYEQYF. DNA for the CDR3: TGTGCCAGCAGACCTGGAGGCGGGTTGTCCTACGAGCAGTACTTC.

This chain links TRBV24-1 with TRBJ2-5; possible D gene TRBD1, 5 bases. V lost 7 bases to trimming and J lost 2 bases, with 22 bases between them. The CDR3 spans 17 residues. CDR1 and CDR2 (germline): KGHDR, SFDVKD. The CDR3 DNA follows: TGTGCCACCAGCCCCCGTGGGGCGTCATCCTTTCAAGAGACCCAGTACTTC. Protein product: CATSPRGASSFQETQYF.

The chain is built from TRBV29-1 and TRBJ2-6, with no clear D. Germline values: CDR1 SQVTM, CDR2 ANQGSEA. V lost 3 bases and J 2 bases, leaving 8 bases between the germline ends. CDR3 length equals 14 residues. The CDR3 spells CSVEESAGANVLTF. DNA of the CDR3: TGCAGCGTTGAGGAGTCCGCTGGGGCCAACGTCCTGACTTTC.

In nucleotides, the CDR3 is TGTGCCAGCAGTTATACGGGGGGAACTAATGAAAAACTGTTTTTT. It codes for CASSYTGGTNEKLFF. The chain employs TRBV28 and TRBJ1-4; D may be TRBD1 (5 bases). This CDR3 is built from 15 residues. CDR1 is MDHEN, CDR2 SYDVKM, per germline. V lost 4 bases and J 1 base, leaving 10 bases between the germline ends.

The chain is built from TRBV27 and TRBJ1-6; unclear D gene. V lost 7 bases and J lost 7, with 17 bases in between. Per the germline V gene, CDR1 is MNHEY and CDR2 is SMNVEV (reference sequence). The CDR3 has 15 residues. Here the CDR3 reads CASKGGGRQNSPLHF. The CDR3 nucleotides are TGTGCCAGCAAAGGAGGAGGACGGCAGAATTCACCCCTCCACTTT.

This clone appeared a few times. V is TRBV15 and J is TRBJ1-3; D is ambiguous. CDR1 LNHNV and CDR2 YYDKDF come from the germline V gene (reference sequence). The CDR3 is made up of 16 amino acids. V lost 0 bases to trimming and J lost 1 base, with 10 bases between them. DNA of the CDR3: TGTGCCACCAGCAGAGAACGTTCCGGGTCTGGAAACACCATATATTTT. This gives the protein CATSRERSGSGNTIYF.

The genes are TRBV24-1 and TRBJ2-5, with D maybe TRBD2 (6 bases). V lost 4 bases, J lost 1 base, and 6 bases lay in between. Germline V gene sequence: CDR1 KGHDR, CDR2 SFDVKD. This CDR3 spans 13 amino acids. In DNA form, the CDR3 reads TGTGCCACCAGTGAGGGGGGCCAAGAGACCCAGTACTTC. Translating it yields CATSEGGQETQYF.